These 26 T cell receptor beta chains came from one sample sequenced in a study of early stage breast cancer tumors. This table comes from immunoSEQ multiplex PCR, and its TCRdb copy is limited to in-frame clones, with some not included. The profile covers around 31,000 clones, with almost 75% appearing a single time and approximately 4.4% taken by the ten largest. The sequencing input was blood. These receptors were taken from a person aged 40 to 49 with breast cancer.

This chain connects TRBV30 to TRBJ2-5; possible D gene TRBD2, 7 bases. The V end was cut by 4 bases, the J end by 3 bases, with 12 bases between. The CDR3 runs 13 residues. CDR1 and CDR2 from the germline V gene are GTSNPN and SVGIG (reference sequence). The CDR3 DNA reads as TGTGCCTGGACGAGAGGGGGGGAAGAGACCCAGTACTTC. It codes for CAWTRGGEETQYF. Supplemented by reference TRBV30 and TRBJ2-5, the full variable domain reads SQTIHQWPATLVQPVGSPLSLECTVEGTSNPNLYWYRQAAGRGLQLLFYSVGIGQISSEVPQNLSASRPQDRQFILSSKKLLLSDSGFYLCAWTRGGEETQYFGPGTRLLVL.

This clone was found once. The genes are TRBV9 and TRBJ2-7, with 10 positions matching TRBD2. Germline V gives CDR1 SGDLS, CDR2 YYNGEE. The CDR3 is 16 residues long. Germline trimming cut 0 bases from V and 3 bases from J; bases unmatched to any gene: 6. This chain's CDR3 is CASSVATSGIHYEQYF. The DNA for the CDR3 is TGTGCCAGCAGCGTAGCCACTAGCGGGATCCACTACGAGCAGTACTTC.

This clone was picked up one time. V and J are TRBV7-2 and TRBJ2-5, with D unresolved. The CDR3 is 15 amino acids. V lost 4 bases, J lost 7 bases, and 19 bases lay in between. Germline V lookup: CDR1 SGHTA, CDR2 FQGNSA. The CDR3 DNA reads TGTGCCAGCAGCTCTAACGGAGACGCGCCGGGGACCCAGTACTTC. Translation gives CASSSNGDAPGTQYF.

Here the CDR3 reads CASSLEGSTDTQYF. CDR3 coding DNA: TGTGCCAGCAGCTTAGAAGGTAGCACAGATACGCAGTATTTT. The chain is built from TRBV11-2 and TRBJ2-3; D is unclear. The CDR3 has 14 amino acids. Germline V CDR1 and CDR2: SGHAT, FQNNGV. Trimming pared 0 bases from V and 0 bases from J, leaving 4 bases between.

This chain joins TRBV11-1 and TRBJ2-7; D is perhaps TRBD2 (6 bases). There are 15 residues in the CDR3. Trimming shortened V by 2 bases and J by 7 bases, and 18 bases separated the two germline ends. CDR1 is SGHAT and CDR2 is FQDESV in the germline V gene (reference sequence). The CDR3 spells CASSLNSGLRGEQYF. The CDR3 DNA sequence: TGTGCCAGCAGCTTAAATTCCGGACTACGGGGGGAGCAGTACTTC. Full variable domain (remainder filled in from reference TRBV11-1 and TRBJ2-7): EAEVAQSPRYKITEKSQAVAFWCDPISGHATLYWYRQILGQGPELLVQFQDESVVDDSQLPKDRFSAERLKGVDSTLKIQPAELGDSAMYLCASSLNSGLRGEQYFGPGTRLTVT.

The J gene is TRBJ1-5, the V gene TRBV4-1; D possibly corresponds to TRBD1 (6 bases). Trimming pared 0 bases from V and 15 bases from J, leaving 15 bases between. CDR1 is MGHRA, CDR2 YSYEKL, per germline. The CDR3 runs to 13 residues. This chain's CDR3 is CASSQEDLGTRHF. Written as DNA, the CDR3 is TGCGCCAGCAGCCAAGAGGATCTGGGGACAAGGCATTTT.

The CDR3, as DNA: TGTGCCAGCAGCTACTCCCGTGGGGGCTACACCTTC. As protein: CASSYSRGGYTF. The rearrangement uses TRBV5-6 and TRBJ1-2; D unresolved. Germline CDR1 SGHDT, CDR2 YYEEEE. V lost 3 bases, J lost 8 bases, and 11 bases lay in between. The CDR3 is made up of 12 amino acids.

By its share, this clone is medium-sized (0.01 to 0.1%). J is TRBJ1-2 and V is TRBV30; a possible D gene is TRBD1 (5 bases). CDR3 length: 15 amino acids. Per the germline V gene, CDR1 is GTSNPN and CDR2 is SVGIG (reference sequence). With 3 bases removed from V and 3 bases from J, the gap between germline ends came to 17 bases. DNA for the CDR3: TGTGCCTGGAGCCCCACGCAGGGCGATGACTATGGCTACACCTTC. Translation gives CAWSPTQGDDYGYTF. The full variable domain, its missing parts supplied by reference TRBV30 and TRBJ1-2, is SQTIHQWPATLVQPVGSPLSLECTVEGTSNPNLYWYRQAAGRGLQLLFYSVGIGQISSEVPQNLSASRPQDRQFILSSKKLLLSDSGFYLCAWSPTQGDDYGYTFGSGTRLTVV.

The gene calls are TRBV30 and TRBJ2-3, with a possible D match to TRBD2 (6 bases). V lost 4 bases to trimming and J lost 0 bases, with 14 bases between them. The CDR3 length is 15 residues. Looked up from germline, CDR1 is GTSNPN and CDR2 is SVGIG (reference sequence). CDR3 nucleotides: TGTGCCTGGACCCCCTTGGGGGGAAGCACAGATACGCAGTATTTT. Encoded protein: CAWTPLGGSTDTQYF.

The J gene is TRBJ1-2, the V gene TRBV4-3; 7 bases map to TRBD1. The junction had 2 bases not matched to a gene; V was cut back by 5 bases and J by 5 bases. The CDR3 sequence is 12 residues long. Germline CDR1 is LGHNA and CDR2 is YSLEER. The CDR3 DNA reads as TGCGCCAGCAGCTCACAGGGGTATGGCTACACCTTC. Translating gives CASSSQGYGYTF.

J is TRBJ2-3 and V is TRBV9; D is possibly TRBD2 (6 bases). In germline, CDR1 is SGDLS, CDR2 YYNGEE. The V gene lost 4 bases and the J gene lost 0 bases, with 12 bases spanning the gap. There are 15 residues in the CDR3. The CDR3 loop is CASSLGLYSTDTQYF. The CDR3 DNA reads TGTGCCAGCAGCTTGGGACTGTATAGCACAGATACGCAGTATTTT.

The chain links TRBV5-1 to TRBJ2-7; TRBD2 matches at 14 bases. CDR3 length: 16 residues. From germline, CDR1 is SGHRS and CDR2 YFSETQ. V gave up 0 bases and J gave up 4 bases; unmatched junction bases: 3. CDR3 residues: CASSLGLAGGSYEQYF. The CDR3 region has the DNA TGCGCCAGCAGCTTGGGACTAGCGGGAGGGTCGTACGAGCAGTACTTC.

The chain recombines TRBV7-9 with TRBJ2-3, with D tentatively TRBD1 or TRBD2 (5 bases each). The CDR3 covers 14 residues. Trimming left V 6 bases short and J 1 base short, with 11 bases between. CDR1 SEHNR and CDR2 FQNEAQ come from the germline V gene (reference sequence). CDR3 in amino acids: CASRGTSGTDTQYF. The CDR3 bases are TGTGCCAGCAGGGGGACCTCGGGCACAGATACGCAGTATTTT.

V usage is TRBV5-1 and J usage is TRBJ2-7; 9 nucleotides match TRBD1. CDR1 and CDR2 from the germline V gene are SGHRS and YFSETQ. The CDR3 spans 14 residues. The junction had 5 bases not matched to a gene; V was cut back by 4 bases and J by 3 bases. The CDR3 loop is CASSGGQGFYEQYF. In nucleotides, the CDR3 is TGCGCCAGCAGCGGGGGACAGGGATTCTACGAGCAGTACTTC.

The chain has TRBV27 and TRBJ2-7; D may be TRBD2 (5 bases). V was pared by 6 bases and J by 3 bases, with 12 bases between. The germline V gene encodes CDR1 MNHEY and CDR2 SMNVEV (reference sequence). The CDR3 is made up of 13 amino acids. In DNA, the CDR3 is TGTGCCAGCAGGAAGCGGCCCGGCTACGAGCAGTACTTC. It specifies CASRKRPGYEQYF.

The CDR3 DNA follows: TGTGCCAGCAGTGAAGTAGCGGGAGCCCAAGAGACCCAGTACTTC. Protein sequence: CASSEVAGAQETQYF. The genes are TRBV6-4 and TRBJ2-5; 9 bases match TRBD2. In germline, CDR1 is MRHNA, CDR2 SNTAGT. CDR3 length: 15 residues. V lost 3 bases, J lost 1 base, and 3 bases stayed unmatched.

This sequence joins TRBV7-8 and TRBJ2-3; weak D call: TRBD1 (5 bases). The length of the CDR3 is 15 residues. CDR1 and CDR2 (germline): SGHVS, FQNEAQ. V was pared by 3 bases and J by 1 base, with 11 bases between. As DNA, the CDR3 is TGTGCCAGCAGCTTGTACAGGTCGGGCACAGATACGCAGTATTTT. The encoded protein is CASSLYRSGTDTQYF.

The table lists this clone with a count of one. The chain joins TRBV5-1 to TRBJ2-1; 13 bases map to TRBD2. Germline V gene data show CDR1 as SGHRS and CDR2 as YFSETQ. This CDR3 is built from 17 residues. Trimming removed 4 bases from V and 0 bases from J; junction bases left unmatched: 4. For the CDR3, the DNA is TGCGCCAGCAGCGAGGGGACTAGCGGGATCTCCTACAATGAGCAGTTCTTC. Protein sequence: CASSEGTSGISYNEQFF.

The V call is TRBV20-1, the J call TRBJ1-1; possible D gene TRBD1, 5 bases. The CDR3 sequence is 11 residues long. Trimming took off 6 bases at V and 7 bases at J, with 12 bases between the two ends. Germline loops: CDR1 DFQATT, CDR2 SNEGSKA (reference sequence). As DNA, the CDR3 is TGCAGTGCCAGCGGGGGGTTTGAAGCTTTCTTT. Its translation is CSASGGFEAFF.

V usage is TRBV5-5 and J usage is TRBJ2-3; unclear D gene. V gave up 3 bases and J gave up 0 bases, with 20 bases separating them. This CDR3 contains 18 residues. Germline V gene data show CDR1 as SGHKS and CDR2 as YYEKEE (reference sequence). The CDR3 DNA follows: TGTGCCAGCAGCTCATCCCCGAACTCCCGCCTAAGCACAGATACGCAGTATTTT. It yields the protein CASSSSPNSRLSTDTQYF.

The rearrangement uses TRBV25-1 and TRBJ2-3; D is unresolved. The CDR3 runs 13 residues. The germline V and J ends were trimmed by 6 bases and 2 bases, with 9 bases remaining between them. CDR1 MGHDK and CDR2 SYGVNS come from the germline V gene. In DNA form, the CDR3 reads TGTGCCAGCAGCCTTTCGACCACAGATACGCAGTATTTT. Residues: CASSLSTTDTQYF.

The chain uses TRBV28 and TRBJ1-5; D gene uncertain. CDR1 and CDR2 (germline): MDHEN, SYDVKM. The CDR3 consists of 17 residues. The V and J ends lost 1 base and 0 bases respectively, with 13 bases between them. CDR3 amino acids: CASSLFLIRGSNQPQHF. As DNA, the CDR3 is TGTGCCAGCAGTTTATTCTTAATCCGGGGTAGCAATCAGCCCCAGCATTTT.

The rearrangement uses TRBV27 and TRBJ2-5, with D maybe TRBD2 (5 bases). The length of the CDR3 is 12 residues. Germline assignment: CDR1 MNHEY and CDR2 SMNVEV (reference sequence). Trimming shortened V by 8 bases and J by 5 bases, and 12 bases separated the two germline ends. The CDR3 spells CASSNEGETQYF. The CDR3 DNA sequence: TGTGCCAGCTCAAACGAGGGCGAGACCCAGTACTTC.

This clone has a single count. V is TRBV7-2 and J is TRBJ2-5; perhaps TRBD1 as D (5 bases). With 5 bases removed from V and 0 bases from J, the gap between germline ends came to 10 bases. CDR1 SGHTA and CDR2 FQGNSA come from the germline V gene. This CDR3 spans 14 amino acids. The CDR3 is CASSQGGYQETQYF. The CDR3 DNA reads TGTGCCAGCAGCCAGGGTGGCTACCAAGAGACCCAGTACTTC.

V and J are TRBV7-2 and TRBJ2-7; a possible D gene is TRBD2 (6 bases). Germline V gene lookup returns CDR1 SGHTA and CDR2 FQGNSA. The CDR3 has 13 amino acids. Trimming took off 4 bases at V and 3 bases at J, with 10 bases between the two ends. CDR3 sequence reads: CASSSEGNYEQYF. The DNA for the CDR3 is TGTGCCAGCAGCTCGGAGGGAAACTACGAGCAGTACTTC.

This clone is a singleton in its sample. The chain uses TRBV10-3 and TRBJ2-1; 10 nucleotides line up with TRBD2. The junction had 9 bases not matched to a gene; V was cut back by 6 bases and J by 4 bases. Germline V gene lookup returns CDR1 ENHRY and CDR2 SYGVKD. The CDR3 spans 16 residues. CDR3 in amino acids: CAIRAFTSGTYNEQFF. CDR3 bases: TGTGCCATCAGGGCCTTTACTAGCGGGACTTACAATGAGCAGTTCTTC.